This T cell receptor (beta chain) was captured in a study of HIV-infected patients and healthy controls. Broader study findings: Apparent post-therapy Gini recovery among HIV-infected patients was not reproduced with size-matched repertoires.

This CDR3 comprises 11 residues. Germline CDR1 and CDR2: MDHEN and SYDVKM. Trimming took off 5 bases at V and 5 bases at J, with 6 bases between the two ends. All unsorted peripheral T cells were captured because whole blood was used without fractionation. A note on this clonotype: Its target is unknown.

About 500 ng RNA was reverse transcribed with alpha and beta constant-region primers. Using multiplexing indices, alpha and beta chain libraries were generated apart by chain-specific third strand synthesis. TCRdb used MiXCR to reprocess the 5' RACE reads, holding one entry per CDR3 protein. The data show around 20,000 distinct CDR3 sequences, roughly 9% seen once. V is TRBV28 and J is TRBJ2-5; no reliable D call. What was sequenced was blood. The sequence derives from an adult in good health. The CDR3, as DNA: TGTGCCAGCAGTCACGGGGAGACCCAGTACTTC. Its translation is CASSHGETQYF.